What follows are 21 T cell receptor beta chains derived from one specimen sequenced in a study of T cell responses to AZD1222 COVID-19 vaccine. Clones were read by immunoSEQ multiplex PCR, and TCRdb kept only the in-frame ones, dropping some. The repertoire holds approximately 150,000 clones, with roughly 87% as singletons. The specimen comprised peripheral blood, sampled 28 days after the second AZD1222 dose. All receptors come from an adult who received the AZD1222 COVID-19 vaccine.

This clone was detected a few times. The V call is TRBV11-2, the J call TRBJ2-3, with TRBD2 matching 11 bases. The germline V gene encodes CDR1 SGHAT and CDR2 FQNNGV. The CDR3 contains 15 residues. The trim removed 3 bases at V and 5 bases at J, leaving 4 bases unmatched. CDR3 bases: TGTGCCAGCAGCTTCACTAGCGGGGGAAGAGATACGCAGTATTTT. Its translation: CASSFTSGGRDTQYF.

This clone was seen more than once but under ten times. The chain recombines TRBV3-1 (or the pseudogene TRBV3-2) with TRBJ2-3; D not certain. Germline assignment: CDR1 LGHDT and CDR2 YNNKEL (reference sequence). This CDR3 is built from 12 residues. Trimming took off 4 bases at V and 2 bases at J, with 4 bases between the two ends. CDR3 protein: CASSRDTDTQYF. The CDR3 nucleotides read TGTGCCAGCAGCCGGGACACAGATACGCAGTATTTT.

V gene TRBV7-3 combines with J gene TRBJ2-3; D is perhaps TRBD1 (6 bases). V shed 6 bases and J shed 2 bases, with 15 bases lying between them. The CDR3 consists of 15 residues. The germline V gene encodes CDR1 SGHTA and CDR2 FQGTGA. DNA for the CDR3: TGTGCCAGCAGTCGGAACACAGGGTTCACAGATACGCAGTATTTT. Its protein product is CASSRNTGFTDTQYF.

V is TRBV28 and J is TRBJ1-6, with D possibly matching TRBD1 (6 bases). Germline V gives CDR1 MDHEN, CDR2 SYDVKM. V lost 7 bases and J 5 bases, leaving 15 bases between the germline ends. The CDR3 length is 15 residues. CDR3 protein: CASTRQDRNNSPLHF. The CDR3 DNA sequence: TGTGCCAGCACCAGACAAGACAGGAATAATTCACCCCTCCACTTT.

The chain employs TRBV4-1 and TRBJ2-3; TRBD2 agrees at 8 bases. The CDR3 length is 15 residues. The trim removed 2 bases at V and 10 bases at J, leaving 11 bases unmatched. Germline CDR1 and CDR2: MGHRA and YSYEKL. DNA for the CDR3: TGCGCCAGCAGCCAATGGAGAGCGGGGGAGGCCCCGCAGTATTTT. Encoded protein: CASSQWRAGEAPQYF.

The V call is TRBV21-1, the J call TRBJ2-3; TRBD2 reflects the table's D call only, with no check against the DNA. TRBV21-1 is annotated as a pseudogene. The CDR3 contains 17 residues. CDR3 bases: TGTGCCAGCACCGGGCCCAGCGGGGCCCTCAGCACAGATACGCAGTATTTT. This encodes CASTGPSGALSTDTQYF.

The table lists this clone with a count of one. The V and J genes are TRBV15 and TRBJ1-3; D ambiguous. With 3 bases removed from V and 7 bases from J, the gap between germline ends came to 13 bases. The germline V gene has CDR1 LNHNV and CDR2 YYDKDF (reference sequence). The CDR3 has 14 residues. The chain's CDR3 is CATSSQHGSNTIYF. CDR3 coding DNA: TGTGCCACCAGCAGCCAGCACGGATCTAACACCATATATTTT.

The rearrangement links TRBV6-6 to TRBJ1-4; no definite D call. The CDR3 extends over 15 amino acids. Germline assignment: CDR1 MNHNY and CDR2 SVGAGI (reference sequence). V was pared by 0 bases and J by 0 bases, with 5 bases between. CDR3: CASSYSRATNEKLFF. The CDR3 coding sequence is TGTGCCAGCAGTTACTCTCGCGCAACTAATGAAAAACTGTTTTTT.

This clone was seen more than once but under ten times. The DNA of the CDR3 is TGTGCCAGCAGCTTGGGTAGCGGAGGGGACTACGAGCAGTACTTC. This translates into CASSLGSGGDYEQYF. V gene TRBV5-4 combines with J gene TRBJ2-7; a weak D match, TRBD2 (6 bases). The length of the CDR3 is 15 residues. From germline, CDR1 is SGHNT and CDR2 YYREEE (reference sequence). V lost 0 bases, J lost 3 bases, and 13 bases lay in between.

This clone was seen only a few times. The chain combines TRBV18 with TRBJ1-3; possible D gene TRBD1, 6 bases. Between the trimmed V and J ends, which lost 0 bases and 5 bases, there was a span of 14 bases. The CDR3 contains 16 residues. Germline CDR1 is KGHSH and CDR2 is LQKENI. The CDR3 reads CASSPPGRGLRNTIYF. In nucleotides, the CDR3 is TGTGCCAGCTCACCACCGGGCAGGGGATTGAGAAACACCATATATTTT.

The V and J genes are TRBV18 and TRBJ2-1; D gene uncertain. Germline V lookup: CDR1 KGHSH, CDR2 LQKENI. The CDR3 has 15 residues. Trimming stripped 1 base from V and 2 bases from J, with 9 bases between. Here the CDR3 DNA reads TGTGCCAGCTCACCACGGGGTGGGGCCTACAATGAGCAGTTCTTC. As protein: CASSPRGGAYNEQFF.

The chain has TRBV18 and TRBJ1-2; 7 bases agree with TRBD1. V gave up 3 bases and J gave up 3 bases; unmatched junction bases: 4. This CDR3 comprises 14 residues. CDR1 KGHSH and CDR2 LQKENI come from the germline V gene. The CDR3 region has the DNA TGTGCCAGCTCACCGGGACAGACTTACTATGGCTACACCTTC. Protein: CASSPGQTYYGYTF.

V usage is TRBV5-8 and J usage is TRBJ1-2, with D perhaps matching TRBD1 (6 bases). The V gene lost 0 bases and the J gene lost 5 bases, with 14 bases spanning the gap. The germline V gene has CDR1 SGHTS and CDR2 YDEGEE. CDR3 length equals 15 residues. The CDR3 region is CASSLASGVGYGYTF. The CDR3 DNA is TGTGCCAGCAGCTTGGCTTCAGGGGTCGGATATGGCTACACCTTC. The full variable domain, completed using reference TRBV5-8 and TRBJ1-2, is EAGVTQSPTHLIKTRGQQATLRCSPISGHTSVYWYQQALGLGLQFLLWYDEGEERNRGNFPPRFSGRQFPNYSSELNVNALELEDSALYLCASSLASGVGYGYTFGSGTRLTVV.

The genes are TRBV9 and TRBJ1-2, with a weak D call TRBD1 (6 bases). The CDR3 consists of 15 residues. V lost 4 bases, J lost 1 base, and 14 bases lay in between. Looked up from germline, CDR1 is SGDLS and CDR2 is YYNGEE. The DNA of the CDR3 is TGTGCCAGCAGCCCCCGGACAGAGATTAACTATGGCTACACCTTC. Translated, it gives CASSPRTEINYGYTF.

This clone was observed a few times. The V gene is TRBV10-1, the J gene TRBJ2-7, with 9 nucleotides matching TRBD2. Looked up from germline, CDR1 is WNHNN and CDR2 is SYGVQD (reference sequence). Germline trimming cut 6 bases from V and 5 bases from J; bases unmatched to any gene: 14. This CDR3 spans 16 amino acids. The CDR3 DNA sequence: TGCGCCAGCAGCGACCTTAGCGGGGGCCGCCTGGACGAGCAGTACTTC. Translating gives CASSDLSGGRLDEQYF.

In DNA form, the CDR3 reads TGTGCCAGCTCGCTTTTGGGGAATGAGCAGTTCTTC. Translated, it gives CASSLLGNEQFF. V and J are TRBV28 and TRBJ2-1; D not certain. Germline CDR1 is MDHEN and CDR2 is SYDVKM. The CDR3 totals 12 residues. Trimming took 8 bases from V and 7 from J, leaving 12 bases between them.

The J gene is TRBJ2-2, the V gene TRBV28; maybe TRBD1 (6 bases). Per germline, CDR1 MDHEN and CDR2 SYDVKM. The CDR3 runs 14 residues. Trimming removed 5 bases at V and 2 bases at J, with 9 bases between. CDR3 loop: CASSPGQNTGELFF. The CDR3 nucleotides read TGTGCCAGCAGTCCGGGACAAAACACCGGGGAGCTGTTTTTT.

V is TRBV12-3 or TRBV12-4 and J is TRBJ1-2; no definite D call. The V gene lost 3 bases and the J gene lost 7 bases, with 6 bases spanning the gap. The CDR3 loop spans 11 amino acids. CDR3 DNA: TGTGCCAGCAGTTTTCGGGGTGGCTACACCTTC. Translation: CASSFRGGYTF.

The chain is built from TRBV28 and TRBJ1-5, with unresolved D. From germline, CDR1 is MDHEN and CDR2 SYDVKM. V dropped 6 bases and J dropped 6 bases, with 21 bases sitting between them. The CDR3 has 16 amino acids. The DNA of the CDR3 is TGTGCCAGCAGCTTCCTCCGGGTCCTAAAGGTTCAGCCCCAGCATTTT. Translated: CASSFLRVLKVQPQHF.

This chain links TRBV7-2 with TRBJ1-6; D not resolved. With 4 bases removed from V and 8 bases from J, the gap between germline ends came to 9 bases. Germline CDR1 is SGHTA and CDR2 is FQGNSA. The CDR3 extends over 13 amino acids. The CDR3 spells CASSSTGDSPLHF. CDR3 in DNA: TGTGCCAGCAGCTCGACGGGTGATTCACCCCTCCACTTT.

The V and J genes are TRBV5-1 and TRBJ2-1; 10 bases fit TRBD2. This CDR3 has 15 amino acids. Germline CDR1 and CDR2: SGHRS and YFSETQ. The V segment lost 2 bases and the J segment 8 bases; nucleotides outside the gene matches: 7. The chain's CDR3 is CASSFASGGGYEQFF. CDR3 nucleotides: TGCGCCAGCAGCTTCGCTAGCGGGGGTGGCTATGAGCAGTTCTTC.